Below, 14 T cell receptor beta chains from the same sample are listed, as sequenced in a study of Graves' ophthalmopathy and Graves' hyperthyroidism. Amplifying from RNA transcripts, the study obtained TCR beta CDR3 regions. The first round was an RT-PCR with HTBI primers, and the second round was a multiplex PCR. Via MiXCR, TCRdb re-called the multiplex PCR reads, giving one row per CDR3 protein. The table records some 240,000 distinct CDR3 sequences, around 50% of them present only once. Sequencing was carried out using peripheral blood. These receptors were collected from an adult man with Graves' ophthalmopathy.

The V gene is TRBV20-1, the J gene TRBJ2-5; no firm D call. CDR1 is DFQATT, CDR2 SNEGSKA, per germline (reference sequence). V was clipped by 0 bases and J by 5 bases, with 13 bases between them. The CDR3 covers 14 residues. CDR3 in amino acids: CSARDLLAVETQYF. The CDR3 nucleotides are TGCAGTGCTAGAGATCTGTTGGCGGTGGAGACCCAGTACTTC.

In its sample, this clonotype was seen once. The chain combines TRBV29-1 with TRBJ1-1; no reliable D call. The CDR3 is 13 amino acids. CDR1 SQVTM and CDR2 ANQGSEA come from the germline V gene. Trimming shortened V by 7 bases and J by 0 bases, and 12 bases separated the two germline ends. CDR3: CSGNRGMNTEAFF. The DNA of the CDR3 is TGCAGCGGAAACAGAGGAATGAACACTGAAGCTTTCTTT.

This chain uses TRBV6-2 or TRBV6-3 with TRBJ2-3; no definite D call. Trimming left V 3 bases short and J 4 bases short, with 5 bases between. Germline CDR1 MNHEY, CDR2 SVGEGT. This CDR3 has 12 residues. CDR3 in amino acids: CASSYGSDTQYF. The CDR3 DNA reads as TGTGCCAGCAGTTATGGATCAGATACGCAGTATTTT.

This clonotype was picked up a small number of times. V usage is TRBV5-1 and J usage is TRBJ1-2, with D possibly being TRBD1 (6 bases). Germline V gene lookup returns CDR1 SGHRS and CDR2 YFSETQ. The CDR3 contains 13 residues. The germline V and J ends were trimmed by 7 bases and 4 bases, with 14 bases remaining between them. CDR3 amino acids: CASSRVGGYGYTF. CDR3 nucleotide sequence: TGCGCCAGCTCTCGCGTAGGGGGCTATGGCTACACCTTC.

In regard to this clonotype: Its ends do not fully match the called genes, so a read error is possible. The chain combines TRBV15 with TRBJ1-3; D uncertain. CDR1 is LNHNV, CDR2 YYDKDF, per germline (reference sequence). CDR3 length: 16 residues. The CDR3 is CATSRDSPGAGNTMYF. The CDR3 DNA is TGTGCCACCAGCAGAGATAGTCCGGGAGCTGGAAACACCATGTATTTT.

The chain carries TRBV19 and TRBJ2-7; the D gene is possibly TRBD1 (6 bases). This CDR3 is built from 14 residues. Looked up from germline, CDR1 is LNHDA and CDR2 is SQIVND (reference sequence). V was clipped by 1 base and J by 2 bases, with 9 bases between them. CDR3 nucleotides: TGTGCCAGTAGTATAGCCGACAGGACCTACGAGCAGTACTTC. Amino acid sequence: CASSIADRTYEQYF.

V and J are TRBV6-6 and TRBJ1-1; no clear D gene. With 7 bases removed from V and 5 bases from J, the gap between germline ends came to 8 bases. Germline V lookup: CDR1 MNHNY, CDR2 SVGAGI (reference sequence). This CDR3 has 11 residues. Written as DNA, the CDR3 is TGTGCCAGCACTGGAGGGACTGAAGCTTTCTTT. Translated: CASTGGTEAFF.

The chain carries TRBV29-1 and TRBJ2-7; D tentatively fits TRBD1 or TRBD2 (6 bases each). The CDR3 spans 15 residues. The V end was cut by 4 bases, the J end by 3 bases, with 19 bases between. Per germline, CDR1 SQVTM and CDR2 ANQGSEA. The CDR3 loop is CSVGELRGGNYEQYF. The CDR3 DNA reads as TGCAGCGTTGGGGAACTGAGAGGGGGGAACTACGAGCAGTACTTC.

V and J are TRBV10-2 and TRBJ2-5; TRBD2 is a possible D gene (5 bases). Trimming cost V 5 bases and J 5 bases, with 21 bases left between them. Germline lookup yields CDR1 WSHSY and CDR2 SAAADI. The CDR3 is 16 amino acids. CDR3 in amino acids: CASSSLPSGTWETQYF. In DNA form, the CDR3 reads TGCGCCAGCAGTTCGCTCCCCAGCGGCACTTGGGAGACCCAGTACTTC.

V usage is TRBV19 and J usage is TRBJ1-1, with D unresolved. Germline V CDR1 and CDR2: LNHDA, SQIVND (reference sequence). The germline V and J ends were trimmed by 6 bases and 4 bases, with 12 bases remaining between them. The CDR3 spans 13 residues. CDR3 in DNA: TGTGCCAGTAGCCCCAAGGGTGGCACTGAAGCTTTCTTT. This gives the protein CASSPKGGTEAFF.

This clonotype was found a few times. This chain joins TRBV7-3 and TRBJ2-2, with D tentatively TRBD2 (5 bases). The CDR3 extends over 16 amino acids. Looked up from germline, CDR1 is SGHTA and CDR2 is FQGTGA. Trimming stripped 0 bases from V and 1 base from J, with 9 bases between. This CDR3 is CASSLTRAENTGELFF. The CDR3 DNA is TGTGCCAGCAGCTTAACGCGAGCGGAGAACACCGGGGAGCTGTTTTTT.

This clonotype was seen many times. This sequence joins TRBV20-1 and TRBJ2-7; 12 bases fit TRBD2. Germline V gene sequence: CDR1 DFQATT, CDR2 SNEGSKA (reference sequence). The CDR3 is 15 amino acids. V was pared by 2 bases and J by 4 bases, with 6 bases of the junction left unmatched. The CDR3 loop is CSARPSSGGAYEQYF. Written as DNA, the CDR3 is TGCAGTGCTAGACCATCTAGCGGGGGGGCGTACGAGCAGTACTTC.

The rearrangement links TRBV9 to TRBJ1-2; D possibly corresponds to TRBD1 (5 bases). V lost 4 bases to trimming and J lost 8 bases, with 18 bases between them. The length of the CDR3 is 14 residues. From germline, CDR1 is SGDLS and CDR2 YYNGEE. The CDR3 coding sequence is TGTGCCAGCAGCCAAGTTCAAGACAGAGGAGGCTACACCTTC. It translates to CASSQVQDRGGYTF.

This clonotype was observed a handful of times. The chain links TRBV5-1 to TRBJ1-1; no definite D call. Between the trimmed V and J ends, which lost 2 bases and 0 bases, there was a span of 14 bases. The CDR3 length is 16 residues. Germline CDR1 reads SGHRS; CDR2 reads YFSETQ. The CDR3 loop reads CASSLQSGIMNTEAFF. The CDR3 DNA follows: TGCGCCAGCAGCTTACAGTCAGGCATCATGAACACTGAAGCTTTCTTT.